This TCR beta chain comes out of a study of regulatory T cells in long-lasting Graves disease. Researchers made TCR beta libraries by using iRepertoire HTBI primers and running Arm-PCR on CDR3 regions. In TCRdb, the multiplex PCR reads were re-called with MiXCR into one record per CDR3 protein. The table lists fewer than 550,000 distinct CDR3 sequences, about a fifth of them singletons. This clonotype was detected a few times. Germline V gene sequence: CDR1 MNHEY, CDR2 SVGAGI. The CDR3 runs to 14 residues. V lost 4 bases and J 0 bases, leaving 7 bases between the germline ends. Time point given: persistent/refractory GD, antithyroid drugs over 5 years with positive TRAb. Isolated PBMC RNA provided the starting material for the TCR library. Clinicians diagnosed Graves' disease using American Thyroid Association guidelines.

Sequences were derived from peripheral blood mononuclear cells (PBMCs), sampled when the disease was refractory, from a patient treated with antithyroid drugs. The chain joins TRBV6-5 to TRBJ1-3; unclear D gene. This receptor was identified in a female donor with Graves disease. CDR3 sequence reads: CASSSQTSGNTIYF. DNA of the CDR3: TGTGCCAGCAGTTCCCAGACCTCTGGAAACACCATATATTTT.